The TCR beta chain described here comes from a study of blood T cell repertoires in COVID-19. V was pared by 8 bases and J by 4 bases, with 22 bases between. The CDR3 runs to 16 residues. Assay: immunoSEQ multiplex PCR; the TCRdb copy retains only in-frame clones and omits some. This repertoire shows some 180,000 clones, around three quarters found once; its top ten account for over 15%. Material for sequencing was PBMCs or T cells enriched from blood (not recorded which). This receptor was obtained from a woman aged 70-85 years in a cohort exposed to, infected with or recovered from COVID-19 (not recorded which). The genes are TRBV23-1 and TRBJ2-3, with D possibly TRBD2 on 6 matching bases. TRBV23-1 qualifies as an ORF whose function is uncertain. CDR3 coding DNA: TGCGCCAGCGTCCAAACGGGACTCCCAGACCCAGATACGCAGTATTTT. It translates to CASVQTGLPDPDTQYF.